Reported below is one TCR beta chain. This specimen comes from a study of blood T cell repertoires in COVID-19. Study in general: Both acute and convalescent COVID-19 samples were obtained from the United States, Italy and Spain. The analysed material was cDNA or gDNA that came from T cells, B-cell-depleted T cells, or PBMCs.

Methods used by the authors: Estimation of nucleated cell counts was performed using reference gene primer amplification. The assay was immunoSEQ multiplex PCR, and TCRdb's table has in-frame clones only and misses some. V and J calls and clone size are as listed in that table; D and trimming were resolved from the DNA. Altogether approximately 360,000 clones are present, 89% being singletons, with the ten largest covering roughly 1.2%. Germline lookup yields CDR1 GTSNPN and CDR2 SVGIG (reference sequence). This CDR3 is built from 13 residues. Trimming stripped 0 bases from V and 5 bases from J, with 10 bases between.

The chain is built from TRBV30 and TRBJ2-5; D perhaps matches TRBD1 (5 bases). The sequenced sample consisted of peripheral blood. The clonotype comes from a man aged 40-50 years with acute or convalescent COVID-19. CDR3 residues: CAWSVRQTETQYF. The CDR3 region has the DNA TGTGCCTGGAGTGTACGACAGACGGAGACCCAGTACTTC. The full variable domain, its missing parts supplied by reference TRBV30 and TRBJ2-5, is SQTIHQWPATLVQPVGSPLSLECTVEGTSNPNLYWYRQAAGRGLQLLFYSVGIGQISSEVPQNLSASRPQDRQFILSSKKLLLSDSGFYLCAWSVRQTETQYFGPGTRLLVL.